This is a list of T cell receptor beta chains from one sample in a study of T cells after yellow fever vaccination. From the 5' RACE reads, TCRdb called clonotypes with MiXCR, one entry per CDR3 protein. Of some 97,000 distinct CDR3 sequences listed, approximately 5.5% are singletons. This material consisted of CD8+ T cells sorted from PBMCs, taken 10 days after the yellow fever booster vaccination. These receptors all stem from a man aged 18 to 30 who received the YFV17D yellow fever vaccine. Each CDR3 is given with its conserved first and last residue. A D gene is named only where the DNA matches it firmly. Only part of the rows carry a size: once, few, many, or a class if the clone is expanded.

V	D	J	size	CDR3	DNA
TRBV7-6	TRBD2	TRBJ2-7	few	CASSPAGGGGQYF	TGTGCCAGCAGCCCGGCCGGCGGGGGGGGACAGTACTTC
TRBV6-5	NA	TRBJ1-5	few	CASSPGPPGSNQPQHF	TGTGCCAGCAGCCCCGGACCTCCAGGGAGCAATCAGCCCCAGCATTTT
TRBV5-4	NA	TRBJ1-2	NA	CASSLPETHTGGYTF	TGTGCCAGCAGCTTGCCTGAGACGCACACAGGGGGCTACACCTTC
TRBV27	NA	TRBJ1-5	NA	CASSWGSNQPQHF	TGTGCCAGCTCCTGGGGTAGCAATCAGCCCCAGCATTTT
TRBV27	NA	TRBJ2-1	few	CASSLSRWGTGRGEQFF	TGTGCCAGCAGTTTATCGCGATGGGGGACCGGGCGGGGTGAGCAGTTCTTC
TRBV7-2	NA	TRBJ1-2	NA	CASSPPNGLANYGYTF	TGTGCCAGCAGCCCCCCCAACGGGCTCGCTAACTATGGCTACACCTTC
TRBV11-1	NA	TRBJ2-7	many	CASSPGVRRVYEQYF	TGTGCCAGCAGCCCGGGCGTGCGGAGGGTCTACGAGCAGTACTTC
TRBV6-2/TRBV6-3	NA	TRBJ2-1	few	CASTLGGAHEQFF	TGTGCCAGCACCTTGGGGGGGGCCCATGAGCAGTTCTTC
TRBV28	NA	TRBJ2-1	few	CASSLSDNEQFF	TGTGCCAGCAGTTTATCGGACAATGAGCAGTTCTTC
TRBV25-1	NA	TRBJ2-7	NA	CASSVGYEQYF	TGTGCCAGCAGTGTCGGCTACGAGCAGTACTTC
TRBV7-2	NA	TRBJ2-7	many	CASSLAPGAYTEQYF	TGTGCCAGCAGCTTAGCTCCCGGGGCCTACACCGAGCAGTACTTC
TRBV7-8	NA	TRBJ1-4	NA	CASSPEGQGLNEKLFF	TGTGCCAGCAGCCCAGAAGGCCAAGGCCTTAATGAAAAACTGTTTTTT
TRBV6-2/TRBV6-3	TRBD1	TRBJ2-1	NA	CASSWTGPSEQFF	TGTGCCAGCAGTTGGACAGGCCCCAGTGAGCAGTTCTTC
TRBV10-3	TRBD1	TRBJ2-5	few	CAISESREQGIYETQYF	TGTGCCATCAGTGAGTCCAGGGAACAGGGGATCTACGAGACCCAGTACTTC
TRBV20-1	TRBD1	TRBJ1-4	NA	CSAWDSNEKLFF	TGCAGTGCTTGGGACAGTAATGAAAAACTGTTTTTT
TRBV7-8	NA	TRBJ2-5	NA	CASSLAYGGALETQYF	TGTGCCAGCAGCTTAGCCTATGGGGGGGCCCTGGAGACCCAGTACTTC
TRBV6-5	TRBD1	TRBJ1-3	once	CATADRDPGNTIYF	TGTGCCACCGCGGACAGGGACCCTGGAAACACCATATATTTT
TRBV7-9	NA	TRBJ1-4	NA	CASSLVGSTWGEKLFF	TGTGCCAGCAGCTTAGTGGGTAGCACGTGGGGGGAAAAACTGTTTTTT
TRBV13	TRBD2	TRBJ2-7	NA	CASSSQSGESSYEQYF	TGTGCCAGCAGCTCACAGAGCGGGGAGAGCTCCTACGAGCAGTACTTC
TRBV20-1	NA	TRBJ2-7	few	CSARDVRGVNNYEQYF	TGCAGTGCTAGAGATGTGAGGGGGGTCAATAACTACGAGCAGTACTTC
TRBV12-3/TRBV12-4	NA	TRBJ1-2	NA	CASSFERETYGYTF	TGTGCCAGCAGTTTCGAACGGGAAACCTATGGCTACACCTTC
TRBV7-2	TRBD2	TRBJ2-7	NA	CASSITIAGGYEQYF	TGTGCCAGCAGCATTACCATAGCGGGGGGTTACGAGCAGTACTTC
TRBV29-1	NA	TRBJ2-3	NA	CSVEDLEDSTDTQYF	TGCAGCGTTGAAGATTTGGAGGACAGCACAGATACGCAGTATTTT
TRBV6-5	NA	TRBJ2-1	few	CASSHPPRSNNEQFF	TGTGCCAGCAGCCATCCGCCACGCAGCAACAATGAGCAGTTCTTC
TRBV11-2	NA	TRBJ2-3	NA	CASSPRESFTDTQYF	TGTGCCAGCAGCCCAAGGGAATCCTTCACAGATACGCAGTATTTT
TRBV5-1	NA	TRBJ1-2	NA	CASSEKTQGWHGYTF	TGCGCCAGCAGCGAGAAAACCCAGGGATGGCATGGCTACACCTTC
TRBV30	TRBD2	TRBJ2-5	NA	CAWTLAGPVETQYF	TGTGCCTGGACGTTAGCGGGGCCAGTCGAGACCCAGTACTTC
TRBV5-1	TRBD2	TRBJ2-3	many	CASSLEGTSGGADTQYF	TGCGCCAGCAGCTTGGAGGGGACTAGCGGGGGCGCAGATACGCAGTATTTT
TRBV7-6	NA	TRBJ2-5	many	CASSLAGSQETQYF	TGTGCCAGCAGCTTAGCAGGCAGCCAAGAGACCCAGTACTTC
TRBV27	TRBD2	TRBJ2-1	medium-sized	CASSLSGGPANEQFF	TGTGCCAGCAGTCTAAGCGGGGGCCCAGCCAATGAGCAGTTCTTC
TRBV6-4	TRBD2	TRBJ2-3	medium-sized	CASSDSTSGGDTQYF	TGTGCCAGCAGTGACTCGACTAGCGGGGGGGATACGCAGTATTTT
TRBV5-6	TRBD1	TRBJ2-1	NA	CAISPRGQHNEQFF	TGTGCCATCAGCCCCCGGGGACAGCACAATGAGCAGTTCTTC
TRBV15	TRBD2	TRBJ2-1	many	CATSRERGVVNEQFF	TGTGCCACCAGCAGAGAGCGGGGGGTTGTTAATGAGCAGTTCTTC
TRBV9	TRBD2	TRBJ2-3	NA	CASSSRAGETDTQYF	TGTGCCAGCAGCTCCAGAGCGGGGGAAACAGATACGCAGTATTTT
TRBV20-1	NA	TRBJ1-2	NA	CSARDPFDRNYGYTF	TGCAGTGCTAGAGATCCCTTCGACAGGAACTATGGCTACACCTTC
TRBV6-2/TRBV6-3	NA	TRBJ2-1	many	CASSSPLVGVDEQFF	TGTGCCAGCAGTTCCCCACTTGTGGGGGTAGATGAGCAGTTCTTC
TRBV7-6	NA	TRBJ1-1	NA	CASSLEPGTPVVAFF	TGTGCCAGCAGCTTAGAACCCGGGACCCCGGTGGTAGCTTTCTTT
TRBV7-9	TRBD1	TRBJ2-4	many	CASSSPGQGVINIQYF	TGTGCCAGCAGCTCGCCGGGACAGGGGGTAATAAACATTCAGTACTTC
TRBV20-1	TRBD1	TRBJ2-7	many	CSARGQGGRYEQYF	TGCAGTGCTAGGGGACAGGGGGGTAGGTACGAGCAGTACTTC
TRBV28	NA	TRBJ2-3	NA	CACRYTGGLNTDTQYF	TGTGCCTGCAGGTACACCGGGGGGCTTAACACAGATACGCAGTATTTT
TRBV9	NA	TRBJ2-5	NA	CASSASRRDSQETQYF	TGTGCCAGCAGCGCCTCAAGGCGGGACTCGCAAGAGACCCAGTACTTC